The rows below give T cell receptor beta chains drawn from one sample of a study of shared clonotypes between healthy human individuals. TCRdb's copy holds only in-frame clones and misses some; the assay was immunoSEQ multiplex PCR. The table lists around 2,000,000 clones, over 85% of them singletons. The sequenced sample consisted of naive CD8+ T cells sorted from blood. The receptors shown here come from a man between 18 and 35 years old in good health. CDR3s include the opening cysteine and the closing phenylalanine or tryptophan. Fields, in order: V gene, J gene, CDR3 length, D gene, clone size, CDR3 protein, CDR3 DNA. A D gene is named only where the DNA matches it firmly. Size values are once, few and many counts, or a class for expanded clones, and some rows have none.

V: TRBV5-4
J: TRBJ2-7
length: 15
D: TRBD2
size: NA
CDR3: CASSSPPSGRIEQYF
DNA: TGTGCCAGCAGCTCCCCGCCTAGCGGGAGAATAGAGCAGTACTTC

V: TRBV7-9
J: TRBJ2-2
length: 12
D: NA
size: NA
CDR3: CASSPNTGELFF
DNA: TGTGCCAGCAGTCCGAACACCGGGGAGCTGTTTTTT

V: TRBV19
J: TRBJ1-5
length: 15
D: NA
size: NA
CDR3: CASSLTDYSNQPQHF
DNA: TGTGCCAGTAGTCTTACAGATTATAGCAATCAGCCCCAGCATTTT

V: TRBV28
J: TRBJ2-7
length: 12
D: NA
size: NA
CDR3: CASSRPPNEQYF
DNA: TGTGCCAGCAGCCGTCCCCCCAACGAGCAGTACTTC

V: TRBV7-9
J: TRBJ2-5
length: 13
D: TRBD2
size: NA
CDR3: CASSHGLEETQYF
DNA: TGTGCCAGCAGCCATGGACTAGAAGAGACCCAGTACTTC

V: TRBV10-3
J: TRBJ1-5
length: 15
D: NA
size: once
CDR3: CAISEVAEGDQPQHF
DNA: TGTGCCATCAGTGAGGTGGCGGAGGGGGATCAGCCCCAGCATTTT

V: TRBV2
J: TRBJ2-3
length: 15
D: TRBD1
size: NA
CDR3: CASSSGQGGRDTQYF
DNA: TGTGCCAGCAGTTCGGGACAGGGGGGAAGGGATACGCAGTATTTT

V: TRBV6-5
J: TRBJ1-3
length: 14
D: NA
size: NA
CDR3: CASRQVPSGNTIYF
DNA: TGTGCCAGCAGGCAGGTCCCGTCTGGAAACACCATATATTTT

V: TRBV9
J: TRBJ1-5
length: 14
D: NA
size: NA
CDR3: CASSVGTGNQPQHF
DNA: TGTGCCAGCAGCGTAGGCACAGGCAATCAGCCCCAGCATTTT

V: TRBV5-3
J: TRBJ1-6
length: 17
D: NA
size: NA
CDR3: CARTDLRGSSYNSPLHF
DNA: TGTGCCAGAACGGACCTAAGAGGGAGCTCCTATAATTCACCCCTCCACTTT

V: TRBV19
J: TRBJ2-2
length: 13
D: NA
size: NA
CDR3: CASRDRLTGELFF
DNA: TGTGCCAGTAGGGACAGACTCACCGGGGAGCTGTTTTTT

V: TRBV2
J: TRBJ2-1
length: 15
D: NA
size: once
CDR3: CASSAGAVFPDEQFF
DNA: TGTGCCAGCAGTGCGGGGGCGGTTTTTCCGGATGAGCAGTTCTTC

V: TRBV12-5
J: TRBJ2-7
length: 12
D: NA
size: few
CDR3: CASGFSRDEQYF
DNA: TGTGCTAGTGGTTTTTCCAGGGACGAGCAGTACTTC

V: TRBV29-1
J: TRBJ2-5
length: 13
D: NA
size: NA
CDR3: CSAQPRGQETQYF
DNA: TGCAGCGCGCAACCTCGGGGGCAAGAGACCCAGTACTTC

V: TRBV6-1
J: TRBJ1-1
length: 11
D: NA
size: NA
CDR3: CASSDHTEAFF
DNA: TGTGCCAGCAGTGACCACACTGAAGCTTTCTTT

V: TRBV9
J: TRBJ1-5
length: 15
D: NA
size: NA
CDR3: CASSVQGHSNQPQHF
DNA: TGTGCCAGCAGCGTACAGGGCCACAGCAATCAGCCCCAGCATTTT

V: TRBV6-6
J: TRBJ2-1
length: 12
D: NA
size: NA
CDR3: CASSYAGAEQFF
DNA: TGTGCCAGCAGTTACGCCGGGGCCGAGCAGTTCTTC

V: TRBV6-1
J: TRBJ2-1
length: 15
D: TRBD2
size: NA
CDR3: CASNRLAGGPGEQFF
DNA: TGTGCCAGCAACCGGCTAGCGGGGGGGCCGGGTGAGCAGTTCTTC

V: TRBV4-1
J: TRBJ2-3
length: 15
D: TRBD2
size: NA
CDR3: CASSQEAGGGGTQYF
DNA: TGCGCCAGCAGCCAAGAGGCGGGGGGTGGGGGTACGCAGTATTTT

V: TRBV10-2
J: TRBJ2-4
length: 18
D: TRBD2
size: NA
CDR3: CASLNSGRAVDVKNIQYF
DNA: TGCGCCAGCTTAAATAGCGGGAGGGCCGTAGATGTCAAAAACATTCAGTACTTC

V: TRBV6-5
J: TRBJ1-5
length: 14
D: NA
size: once
CDR3: CASSSGDSNQPQHF
DNA: TGTGCCAGCAGTTCGGGGGATAGCAATCAGCCCCAGCATTTT

V: TRBV30
J: TRBJ2-7
length: 13
D: NA
size: NA
CDR3: CAWSVSEAYEQYF
DNA: TGTGCCTGGAGTGTAAGTGAGGCCTACGAGCAGTACTTC

V: TRBV27
J: TRBJ2-5
length: 12
D: NA
size: NA
CDR3: CASSLTGGTQYF
DNA: TGTGCCAGCAGTTTAACCGGGGGGACCCAGTACTTC

V: TRBV5-6
J: TRBJ2-7
length: 11
D: NA
size: NA
CDR3: CASSLRTEQYF
DNA: TGTGCCAGCAGCCTGAGGACCGAGCAGTACTTC

V: TRBV10-3
J: TRBJ1-1
length: 16
D: NA
size: NA
CDR3: CAISEPGPGGDTEAFF
DNA: TGTGCCATCAGTGAACCGGGCCCCGGGGGAGACACTGAAGCTTTCTTT

V: TRBV4-1
J: TRBJ2-7
length: 12
D: NA
size: NA
CDR3: CASSQVGSEQYF
DNA: TGCGCCAGCAGCCAAGTTGGATCCGAGCAGTACTTC

V: TRBV11-2
J: TRBJ2-3
length: 17
D: TRBD2
size: NA
CDR3: CASSWLSGRGPTDTQYF
DNA: TGTGCCAGCAGCTGGCTTAGCGGGAGGGGCCCCACAGATACGCAGTATTTT

V: TRBV5-6
J: TRBJ2-2
length: 13
D: NA
size: NA
CDR3: CASILEGTGELFF
DNA: TGTGCCAGCATCCTAGAAGGAACCGGGGAGCTGTTTTTT

V: TRBV6-1
J: TRBJ2-5
length: 14
D: NA
size: NA
CDR3: CASSDPGLEETQYF
DNA: TGTGCCAGCAGTGACCCAGGGTTAGAAGAGACCCAGTACTTC

V: TRBV10-1
J: TRBJ2-2
length: 14
D: NA
size: NA
CDR3: CASSSGAGTGELFF
DNA: TGCGCCAGCAGTTCAGGGGCCGGCACCGGGGAGCTGTTTTTT

V: TRBV19
J: TRBJ1-2
length: 14
D: TRBD1
size: once
CDR3: CASIHRAGGNGYTF
DNA: TGTGCCAGTATTCACAGGGCAGGGGGCAATGGCTACACCTTC

V: TRBV7-6
J: TRBJ2-3
length: 15
D: TRBD1
size: NA
CDR3: CASIKGAASTDTQYF
DNA: TGTGCCAGCATCAAGGGGGCAGCTAGCACAGATACGCAGTATTTT

V: TRBV5-1
J: TRBJ2-7
length: 16
D: TRBD1
size: NA
CDR3: CASSQPTGQVSYEQYF
DNA: TGCGCCAGCAGCCAACCTACGGGACAGGTATCCTACGAGCAGTACTTC

V: TRBV6-5
J: TRBJ2-2
length: 13
D: TRBD1
size: NA
CDR3: CASSPTGAGELFF
DNA: TGTGCCAGCAGTCCAACAGGGGCCGGGGAGCTGTTTTTT

V: TRBV6-5
J: TRBJ1-1
length: 15
D: NA
size: NA
CDR3: CASSYREGWNTEAFF
DNA: TGTGCCAGCAGTTACCGGGAGGGGTGGAACACTGAAGCTTTCTTT